This TCR beta chain was identified during a study of blood T cell repertoires in COVID-19. Trimming pared 6 bases from V and 6 bases from J, leaving 18 bases between. The CDR3 is made up of 15 amino acids. In germline, CDR1 is SGHTA, CDR2 FQGNSA. Adults between roughly 18 and 89 years of age took part from 20 to 25 US areas. Cohort allocation depended upon clinical history that participants reported. Profiled with immunoSEQ multiplex PCR; TCRdb holds only in-frame clones, not every one. Of around 150,000 clones in the sample, approximately 85% were seen once. The source is a woman between 50 and 59 years old with acute COVID-19. Sequencing was carried out using PBMCs or T cells enriched from blood (not recorded which). The chain joins TRBV7-2 to TRBJ1-5; D is uncertain. The CDR3 DNA reads as TGTGCCAGCAGTAGGCGGCGGGCCGCAGGTCAGCCCCAGCATTTT. Translated: CASSRRRAAGQPQHF.